The present entry profiles one T cell receptor (beta chain) with its context. Germline V gene sequence: CDR1 LGHNA, CDR2 YNFKEQ. The ends lost 2 bases at V and 1 base at J; junction bases unmatched: 1. The CDR3 runs 15 residues. TCRdb's table, derived via immunoSEQ multiplex PCR, lists solely in-frame clones and lacks some. The table shows around 1.1 million clones, with 70% to 80% occurring only once. The data stem from a study of shared clonotypes between healthy human individuals. Into CD45RA+ naive and CD45RA-negative memory subsets, the CD4+ cells were split. What was sequenced was memory CD4+ T cells from PBMCs. Stated subset: CD45RA-negative fraction. The TCR sequence derives from a man aged 18 to 30 in good health. Some clones in this sample may be carry-over from other donors' samples. The chain is built from TRBV4-2 and TRBJ2-2, with 7 bases identical to TRBD2. This CDR3 is CASSQQRENTGELFF. CDR3 nucleotide sequence: TGTGCCAGCAGCCAACAGCGGGAGAACACCGGGGAGCTGTTTTTT.